The 27 T cell receptor beta chains reported below all come from one sample, sequenced in a study of T-cell reconstitution after alpha-beta-depleted transplantation in children. Construction of the TCRbeta library involved unique molecular identifiers. In TCRdb, the PCR reads were re-called with MiXCR into one record per CDR3 protein. Among 200,000 to 250,000 distinct CDR3 sequences listed, 8% to 10% were seen once. Sample: PBMCs from the stem cell graft donor, taken from the stem cell graft. These receptors originate from a human donor who donated a stem cell graft to a child with acute lymphoblastic leukemia.

This clonotype was counted between two and nine times. This chain links TRBV4-2 with TRBJ2-1, with TRBD2 as a possible D gene (6 bases). CDR3 length equals 17 residues. Germline values: CDR1 LGHNA, CDR2 YNFKEQ. V lost 0 bases to trimming and J lost 1 base, with 13 bases between them. The CDR3 DNA is TGTGCCAGCAGCCAAGACTTGTTCCGGGGGTCCTACAATGAGCAGTTCTTC. Translation gives CASSQDLFRGSYNEQFF.

Only a few counts were recorded for this clonotype. This chain links TRBV3-1 with TRBJ2-3; the match to TRBD2 covers 8 bases. CDR1 LGHDT and CDR2 YNNKEL come from the germline V gene (reference sequence). Germline trimming cut 1 base from V and 2 bases from J; bases unmatched to any gene: 8. The CDR3 has 17 amino acids. The CDR3 nucleotides read TGTGCCAGCAGCCAAGTTACGGGGGGGAGGATCACAGATACGCAGTATTTT. Its translation is CASSQVTGGRITDTQYF.

This clonotype turned up a few times. The rearrangement uses TRBV7-2 and TRBJ2-2; tentatively, D is TRBD2 (6 bases). Germline V gene data show CDR1 as SGHTA and CDR2 as FQGNSA. This CDR3 has 15 amino acids. Trimming removed 1 base from V and 3 bases from J, with 9 bases in between. Here the CDR3 reads CASSLVGGYTGELFF. Here the CDR3 DNA reads TGTGCCAGCAGCTTAGTGGGAGGTTACACCGGGGAGCTGTTTTTT.

The chain employs TRBV20-1 and TRBJ1-5; D is possibly TRBD1 (6 bases). Per germline, CDR1 DFQATT and CDR2 SNEGSKA (reference sequence). V lost 1 base to trimming and J lost 4 bases, with 17 bases between them. The CDR3 covers 16 residues. The DNA of the CDR3 is TGCAGTGCTAGAGTGTTGGGGGCGCGCTTAAATCAGCCCCAGCATTTT. Protein sequence: CSARVLGARLNQPQHF.

This clonotype has at least ten counts. V usage is TRBV10-3 and J usage is TRBJ2-1, with D possibly being TRBD2 (6 bases). V was clipped by 9 bases and J by 3 bases, with 12 bases between them. This CDR3 has 13 residues. CDR1 and CDR2 from the germline V gene are ENHRY and SYGVKD. The CDR3 loop is CAIGATSYNEQFF. CDR3 nucleotide sequence: TGTGCCATAGGGGCGACTAGCTACAATGAGCAGTTCTTC.

The chain couples TRBV4-3 to TRBJ2-3, with D perhaps TRBD1 or TRBD2 (5 bases each). Looked up from germline, CDR1 is LGHNA and CDR2 is YSLEER. This CDR3 has 17 amino acids. V was clipped by 2 bases and J by 5 bases, with 20 bases between them. CDR3 DNA sequence: TGCGCCAGCAGCCAAAACGCCGGCCTGACGAGGGGAGATACGCAGTATTTT. It translates to CASSQNAGLTRGDTQYF.

This clonotype was recorded many times. V is TRBV4-3 and J is TRBJ1-4, with D tentatively TRBD1 (6 bases). With 0 bases removed from V and 3 bases from J, the gap between germline ends came to 8 bases. The CDR3 loop spans 15 amino acids. Germline CDR1 and CDR2: LGHNA and YSLEER. The CDR3 spells CASSQDTGSNEKLFF. CDR3 bases: TGCGCCAGCAGCCAAGATACAGGGTCTAATGAAAAACTGTTTTTT.

This clonotype was seen many times. The CDR3 region is CASSLLPGATEAFF. The CDR3 DNA is TGCGCCAGCAGTCTACTACCGGGGGCCACTGAAGCTTTCTTT. The genes are TRBV5-1 and TRBJ1-1; D perhaps matches TRBD1 (6 bases). The germline CDR1 and CDR2 sequences are SGHRS and YFSETQ. This CDR3 region has 14 residues. V was shortened by 5 bases and J by 4 bases, with 15 bases between the two germline ends.

This clonotype was observed at least ten times. The J gene is TRBJ2-4, the V gene TRBV20-1, with D unresolved. This CDR3 has 13 amino acids. Germline-derived CDR1 and CDR2 are DFQATT and SNEGSKA (reference sequence). The V and J ends lost 5 bases and 6 bases respectively, with 14 bases between them. CDR3 amino acids: CSASPGGGNIQYF. For the CDR3, the DNA is TGCAGTGCTTCCCCGGGTGGCGGAAACATTCAGTACTTC.

The table lists this clonotype with a few counts. The chain recombines TRBV10-3 with TRBJ2-1; 7 bases line up with TRBD2. Germline assignment: CDR1 ENHRY and CDR2 SYGVKD. The CDR3 spans 17 residues. V lost 4 bases and J lost 0; bases outside the gene matches: 9. CDR3 DNA: TGTGCCATCAGTGGGGGGGGGTCCCTTAGCTCCTACAATGAGCAGTTCTTC. Its protein product is CAISGGGSLSSYNEQFF.

This clonotype has at least ten counts. The chain couples TRBV10-3 to TRBJ2-7; possibly TRBD2 for D (5 bases). CDR1 is ENHRY and CDR2 is SYGVKD in the germline V gene. Between the trimmed V and J ends, which lost 5 bases and 5 bases, there was a span of 7 bases. This CDR3 region has 11 residues. CDR3 region: CAISPGDEQYF. The CDR3 DNA sequence: TGTGCCATCAGTCCCGGGGACGAGCAGTACTTC.

This clonotype was recorded many times. V and J are TRBV6-2 or TRBV6-3 and TRBJ2-1; D is possibly TRBD1 or TRBD2 (5 bases each). Deletions cut 1 base from V and 8 bases from J, with 12 bases between. CDR1 MNHEY and CDR2 SVGEGT come from the germline V gene. The length of the CDR3 is 14 residues. The CDR3 coding sequence is TGTGCCAGCAGTTACTTCGGCGAGGGACATGAGCAGTTCTTC. It codes for CASSYFGEGHEQFF.

This clonotype came up many times. The V and J genes are TRBV6-2 or TRBV6-3 and TRBJ2-5, with unresolved D. CDR3 size: 12 residues. Trimming left V 3 bases short and J 7 bases short, with 9 bases between. CDR1 and CDR2 (germline): MNHEY, SVGEGT. Here the CDR3 DNA reads TGTGCCAGCAGTTATCAGGTGGTGACCCAGTACTTC. Translating it yields CASSYQVVTQYF.

V and J are TRBV27 and TRBJ2-7; D perhaps matches TRBD1 (5 bases). The CDR3 is made up of 15 amino acids. From germline, CDR1 is MNHEY and CDR2 SMNVEV (reference sequence). V lost 5 bases, J lost 0 bases, and 14 bases lay in between. The CDR3 spells CASSKPTAASYEQYF. CDR3 DNA: TGTGCCAGCAGTAAACCGACAGCCGCCTCCTACGAGCAGTACTTC.

This clonotype was seen a few times. The rearrangement links TRBV20-1 to TRBJ1-2; D may be TRBD1 (5 bases). Trimming stripped 5 bases from V and 1 base from J, with 11 bases between. The CDR3 runs to 13 residues. Germline assignment: CDR1 DFQATT and CDR2 SNEGSKA (reference sequence). The CDR3 reads CSARGGDNYGYTF. CDR3 sequence (DNA): TGCAGTGCTCGCGGGGGGGATAACTATGGCTACACCTTC.

V gene TRBV2 combines with J gene TRBJ2-2; 7 bases map to TRBD1. Germline-derived CDR1 and CDR2 are SNHLY and FYNNEI. V lost 6 bases to trimming and J lost 0 bases; unmatched junction nucleotides: 7. CDR3 length: 16 residues. CDR3 DNA: TGTGCCAGCAGCGTAAAGGGGACAGCGAACACCGGGGAGCTGTTTTTT. It specifies CASSVKGTANTGELFF.

This clonotype has ten or more counts. The J gene is TRBJ2-1, the V gene TRBV24-1; TRBD1 is a possible D gene (6 bases). V was shortened by 4 bases and J by 9 bases, with 21 bases between the two germline ends. The CDR3 is made up of 16 amino acids. The germline gives CDR1 KGHDR, CDR2 SFDVKD. The CDR3 reads CATSEGDRTRGGEQFF. CDR3 nucleotide sequence: TGTGCCACCAGTGAAGGAGACAGGACCCGAGGTGGTGAGCAGTTCTTC.

The genes are TRBV5-4 and TRBJ2-6; D is uncertain. The V gene's germline CDR1 is SGHNT and CDR2 YYREEE (reference sequence). Between the trimmed V and J ends, which lost 0 bases and 2 bases, there was a span of 9 bases. The CDR3 contains 16 residues. CDR3 protein: CASSLEVFTGANVLTF. In DNA form, the CDR3 reads TGTGCCAGCAGCTTGGAGGTCTTCACTGGGGCCAACGTCCTGACTTTC.

This clonotype was seen at least ten times. The V and J genes are TRBV7-9 and TRBJ2-5; D not resolved. Deletions cut 1 base from V and 3 bases from J, with 6 bases between. From germline, CDR1 is SEHNR and CDR2 FQNEAQ (reference sequence). This CDR3 is built from 13 residues. The CDR3 region is CASSLVTKETQYF. CDR3 nucleotides: TGTGCCAGCAGCTTAGTCACCAAAGAGACCCAGTACTTC.

With regard to this clonotype: Since a much larger clone is just one base distant, this may be a read error. The final CDR3 position lacks the conserved phenylalanine or tryptophan, pointing to a likely read error. V usage is TRBV4-1 and J usage is TRBJ1-1; D perhaps matches TRBD1 (5 bases). The CDR3 length is 12 residues. Per germline, CDR1 MGHRA and CDR2 YSYEKL. V lost 4 bases, J lost 3 bases, and 6 bases lay in between. The CDR3 DNA reads TGCGCCAGCAGCCCGGGGGACACTGAAGCTTTCTCT. Protein product: CASSPGDTEAFS.

V is TRBV12-3 or TRBV12-4 and J is TRBJ2-4; D possibly matches TRBD1 or TRBD2 (5 bases each). This CDR3 has 17 residues. V was trimmed by 5 bases and J by 2 bases, leaving 19 bases between them. The CDR3 DNA reads TGTGCCAGCAGTCTCAGACCAAGGGACCGACCCAAAAACATTCAGTACTTC. It specifies CASSLRPRDRPKNIQYF.

The table lists this clonotype with many counts. The genes are TRBV5-6 and TRBJ2-3; 7 nucleotides line up with TRBD1. Trimming at V came to 0 bases and at J to 7 bases, leaving 5 bases not matched to a gene. This CDR3 contains 14 residues. Germline V gene sequence: CDR1 SGHDT, CDR2 YYEEEE. CDR3 coding DNA: TGTGCCAGCAGCTTGGAACAGGGGCTTCATACGCAGTATTTT. Its protein product is CASSLEQGLHTQYF.

This clonotype was seen only a few times. The chain links TRBV20-1 to TRBJ1-1, with 7 bases lining up with TRBD1. There are 14 residues in the CDR3. Trimming at V came to 1 base and at J to 4 bases, leaving 6 bases not matched to a gene. CDR1 and CDR2 (germline): DFQATT, SNEGSKA (reference sequence). The CDR3 nucleotides are TGCAGTGCTAGAGGGGACAGCTTACTCACTGAAGCTTTCTTT. The encoded protein is CSARGDSLLTEAFF.

Written as DNA, the CDR3 is TGTGCCAGCAGTTACTCATCGACAGGGGATGGCTACACCTTC. This codes for CASSYSSTGDGYTF. The chain couples TRBV6-5 to TRBJ1-2; the match to TRBD1 covers 8 bases. The CDR3 runs 14 residues. The V gene end was trimmed by 0 bases and the J gene end by 6 bases; junction bases not matched to a gene: 3. Looked up from germline, CDR1 is MNHEY and CDR2 is SVGAGI.

In this sample, this clonotype turned up many times. V and J are TRBV11-2 and TRBJ1-2; D is uncertain. Trimming removed 0 bases from V and 0 bases from J, with 11 bases in between. Germline V gene lookup returns CDR1 SGHAT and CDR2 FQNNGV. The CDR3 extends over 16 amino acids. CDR3 coding DNA: TGTGCCAGCAGCTTAGATGTTGGCAGTCCTAACTATGGCTACACCTTC. It encodes CASSLDVGSPNYGYTF.

At least ten counts were recorded for this clonotype. This chain joins TRBV20-1 and TRBJ1-4; no firm D call. Trimming shortened V by 2 bases and J by 3 bases, and 10 bases separated the two germline ends. The CDR3 extends over 14 amino acids. CDR1 and CDR2 from the germline V gene are DFQATT and SNEGSKA (reference sequence). CDR3 amino acids: CSARNEGANEKLFF. Here the CDR3 DNA reads TGCAGTGCTAGAAACGAGGGAGCTAATGAAAAACTGTTTTTT.

This clonotype was detected only a few times. The chain joins TRBV20-1 to TRBJ2-3; 9 bases map to TRBD2. Germline V lookup: CDR1 DFQATT, CDR2 SNEGSKA (reference sequence). The CDR3 covers 14 residues. Trimming at V came to 6 bases and at J to 3 bases, leaving 7 bases not matched to a gene. Here the CDR3 reads CSAIAGGPTDTQYF. The CDR3 DNA follows: TGCAGTGCCATCGCGGGGGGGCCAACAGATACGCAGTATTTT.